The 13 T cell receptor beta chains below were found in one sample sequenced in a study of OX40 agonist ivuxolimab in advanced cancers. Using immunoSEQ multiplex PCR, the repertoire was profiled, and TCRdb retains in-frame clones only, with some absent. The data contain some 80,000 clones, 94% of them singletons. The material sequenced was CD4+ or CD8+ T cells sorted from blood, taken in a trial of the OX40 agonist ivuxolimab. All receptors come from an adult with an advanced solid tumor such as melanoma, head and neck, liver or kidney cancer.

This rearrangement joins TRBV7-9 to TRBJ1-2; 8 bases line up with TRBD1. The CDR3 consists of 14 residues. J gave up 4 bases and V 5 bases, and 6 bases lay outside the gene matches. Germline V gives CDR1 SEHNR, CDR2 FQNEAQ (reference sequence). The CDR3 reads CASSPRDRPYGYTF. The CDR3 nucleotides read TGTGCCAGCAGCCCCCGGGACAGGCCCTATGGCTACACCTTC.

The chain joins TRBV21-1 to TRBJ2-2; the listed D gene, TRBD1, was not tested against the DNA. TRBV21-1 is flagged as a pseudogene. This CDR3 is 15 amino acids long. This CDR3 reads CASPGQDRNTGELFF. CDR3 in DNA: TGTGCCAGCCCTGGACAAGACCGGAACACCGGGGAGCTGTTTTTT.

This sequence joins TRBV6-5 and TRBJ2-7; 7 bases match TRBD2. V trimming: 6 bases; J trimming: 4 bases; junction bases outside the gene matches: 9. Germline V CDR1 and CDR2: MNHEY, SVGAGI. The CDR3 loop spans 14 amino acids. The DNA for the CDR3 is TGTGCCAGCAGCCCCGGGGGAGGGGTTTACGAGCAGTACTTC. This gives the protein CASSPGGGVYEQYF.

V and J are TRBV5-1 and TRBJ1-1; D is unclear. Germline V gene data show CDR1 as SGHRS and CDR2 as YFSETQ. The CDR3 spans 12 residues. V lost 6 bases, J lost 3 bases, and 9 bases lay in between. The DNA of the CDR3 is TGCGCCAGCACTGGGGAAGACACTGAAGCTTTCTTT. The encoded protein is CASTGEDTEAFF. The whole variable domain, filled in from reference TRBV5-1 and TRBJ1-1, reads KAGVTQTPRYLIKTRGQQVTLSCSPISGHRSVSWYQQTPGQGLQFLFEYFSETQRNKGNFPGRFSGRQFSNSRSEMNVSTLELGDSALYLCASTGEDTEAFFGQGTRLTVV.

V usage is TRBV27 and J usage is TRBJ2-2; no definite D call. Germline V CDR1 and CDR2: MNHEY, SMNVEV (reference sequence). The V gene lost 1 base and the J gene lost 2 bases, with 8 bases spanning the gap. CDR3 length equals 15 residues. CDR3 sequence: CASSLWVSNTGELFF. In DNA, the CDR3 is TGTGCCAGCAGTTTATGGGTGTCTAACACCGGGGAGCTGTTTTTT.

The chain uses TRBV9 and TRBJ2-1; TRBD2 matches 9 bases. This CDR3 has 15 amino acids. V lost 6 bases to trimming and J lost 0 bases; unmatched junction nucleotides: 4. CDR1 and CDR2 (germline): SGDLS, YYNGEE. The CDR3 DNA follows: TGTGCCAGCATGCGGGGGGGAAGCTCCTACAATGAGCAGTTCTTC. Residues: CASMRGGSSYNEQFF.

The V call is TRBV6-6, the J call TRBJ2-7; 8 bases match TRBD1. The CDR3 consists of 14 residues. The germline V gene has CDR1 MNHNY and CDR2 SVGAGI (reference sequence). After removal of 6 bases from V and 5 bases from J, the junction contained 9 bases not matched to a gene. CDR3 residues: CASSTGTGLNEQYF. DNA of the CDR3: TGTGCCAGCAGCACCGGGACAGGCCTAAACGAGCAGTACTTC.

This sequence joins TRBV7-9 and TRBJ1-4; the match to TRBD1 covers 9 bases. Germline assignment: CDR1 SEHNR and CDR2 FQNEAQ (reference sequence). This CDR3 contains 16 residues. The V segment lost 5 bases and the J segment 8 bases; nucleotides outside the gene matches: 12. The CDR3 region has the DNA TGTGCCAGCAGCAGAATACAGGGGGCGCCCCACGAAAAACTGTTTTTT. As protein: CASSRIQGAPHEKLFF.

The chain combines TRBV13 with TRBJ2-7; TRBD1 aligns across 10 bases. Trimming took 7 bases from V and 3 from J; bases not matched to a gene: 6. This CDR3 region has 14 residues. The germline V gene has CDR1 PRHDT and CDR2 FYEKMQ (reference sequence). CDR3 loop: CASTERDRGYEQYF. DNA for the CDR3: TGTGCCAGCACAGAACGGGACAGGGGCTACGAGCAGTACTTC.

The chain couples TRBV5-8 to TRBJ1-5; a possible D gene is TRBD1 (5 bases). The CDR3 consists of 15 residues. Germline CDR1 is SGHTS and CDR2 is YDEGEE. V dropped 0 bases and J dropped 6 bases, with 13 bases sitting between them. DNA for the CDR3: TGTGCCAGCAGCTTGGCCAGGGATGATTCTCAGCCCCAGCATTTT. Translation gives CASSLARDDSQPQHF.

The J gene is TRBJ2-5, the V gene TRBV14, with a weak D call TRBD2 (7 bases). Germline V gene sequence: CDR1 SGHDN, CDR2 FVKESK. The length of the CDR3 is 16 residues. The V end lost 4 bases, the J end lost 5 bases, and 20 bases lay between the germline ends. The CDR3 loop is CASSLSGRGGWETQYF. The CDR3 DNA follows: TGTGCCAGCAGCCTCTCCGGTCGCGGGGGCTGGGAGACCCAGTACTTC.

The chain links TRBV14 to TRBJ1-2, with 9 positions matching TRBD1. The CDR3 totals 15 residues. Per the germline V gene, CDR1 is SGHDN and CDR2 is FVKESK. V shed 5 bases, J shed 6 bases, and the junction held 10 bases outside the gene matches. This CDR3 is CASSFLTGGADGYTF. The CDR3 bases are TGTGCCAGCAGCTTCCTTACAGGGGGCGCGGATGGCTACACCTTC.

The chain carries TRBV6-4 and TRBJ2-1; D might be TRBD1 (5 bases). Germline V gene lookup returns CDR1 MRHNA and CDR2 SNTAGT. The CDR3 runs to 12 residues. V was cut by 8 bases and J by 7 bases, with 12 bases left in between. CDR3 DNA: TGTGCCAGCTCTCAGGGTTTGAATGAGCAGTTCTTC. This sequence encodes CASSQGLNEQFF.